The entry below describes one T cell receptor (beta chain). The target antigen is unknown. In the naive CD8 group, cells lacked CD45RO and were positively selected for CCR7, so terminally differentiated effector memory CD45RA+ cells were left out. This entry belongs to a study of shared clonotypes between healthy human individuals. Study at large: Per donor, three plates held CD4 naive cells, three held CD4 memory, two held CD8 naive and one held CD8 memory. General observations from the study: Estimated richness values were generally larger in naive subsets than in memory subsets. Incomplete sequencing of sorted subsets was indicated by rarefaction despite large depth. Naive CD4 clonotypes overlapped across a few donors at roughly 5%.

The germline gives CDR1 SQVTM, CDR2 ANQGSEA. The V gene end was trimmed by 6 bases and the J gene end by 3 bases; junction bases not matched to a gene: 4. The CDR3 loop spans 13 amino acids. Profiling relied on immunoSEQ multiplex PCR, and the TCRdb table lists in-frame clones only, not all of them. The sample lists about 2.2 million clones, under 95% occurring once. This TCR was sampled from a man between 18 and 35 years old in good health. Some clones in this sample may be carry-over from other donors' samples. What was sequenced was naive CD8+ T cells from PBMCs. V usage is TRBV29-1 and J usage is TRBJ2-1; the match to TRBD2 covers 8 bases. This CDR3 is CSVAGLDYNEQFF. CDR3 sequence (DNA): TGCAGCGTCGCGGGACTAGACTACAATGAGCAGTTCTTC.